This TCR beta chain was identified during a study of control samples from healthy donors and cancer patients. The CDR3 loop spans 17 amino acids. CDR1 is LGHDT and CDR2 is YNNKEL in the germline V gene (reference sequence). J was trimmed by 4 bases and V by 0 bases; bases with no gene match: 8. The method was immunoSEQ multiplex PCR; TCRdb's version includes in-frame clones alone and lacks a portion of them. Of roughly 95,000 clones in the sample, approximately 92% were seen once. The sequenced material came from blood. This receptor was identified in a human donor in good health. The donor label of this sample is uncertain. The chain is built from TRBV3-1 (or the pseudogene TRBV3-2) and TRBJ2-3; 9 bases are a match to TRBD2. CDR3 in DNA: TGTGCCAGCAGCCAAGATCGGGATAGCGGGGGAGCAGATACGCAGTATTTT. Amino acid sequence: CASSQDRDSGGADTQYF.